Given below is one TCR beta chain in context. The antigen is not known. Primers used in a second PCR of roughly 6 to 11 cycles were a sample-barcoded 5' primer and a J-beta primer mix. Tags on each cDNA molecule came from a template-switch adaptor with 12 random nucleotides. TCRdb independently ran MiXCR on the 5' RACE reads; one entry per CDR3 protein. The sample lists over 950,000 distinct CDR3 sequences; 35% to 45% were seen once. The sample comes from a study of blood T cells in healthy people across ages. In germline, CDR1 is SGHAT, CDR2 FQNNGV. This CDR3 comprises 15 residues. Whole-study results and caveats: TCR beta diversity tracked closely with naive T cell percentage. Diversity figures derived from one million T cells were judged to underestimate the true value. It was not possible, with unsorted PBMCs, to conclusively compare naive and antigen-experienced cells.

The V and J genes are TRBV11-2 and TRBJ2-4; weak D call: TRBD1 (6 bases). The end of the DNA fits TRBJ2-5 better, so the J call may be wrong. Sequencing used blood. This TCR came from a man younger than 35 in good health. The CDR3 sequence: CASSRGQLQRETQYF. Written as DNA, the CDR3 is TGTGCCAGCAGCCGCGGACAGCTACAGCGGGAGACCCAGTACTTC.